This entry lists 28 T cell receptor beta chains sequenced from one sample in a study of T-cell memory formation after mild COVID-19. TCRdb re-called the 5' RACE reads with MiXCR, one entry per CDR3 protein. The sample holds some 200,000 distinct CDR3 sequences, about a fifth seen once. The material sequenced was PBMCs or a T cell subset sorted from them (not recorded which). Source of these receptors: an adult woman who had mild COVID-19 (a few samples of this study predate the infection). Cell type and time point are not known.

This clonotype appeared a few times. The chain employs TRBV12-3 or TRBV12-4 and TRBJ2-7, with 8 nucleotides matching TRBD1. V lost 10 bases to trimming and J lost 6 bases; unmatched junction nucleotides: 5. The CDR3 extends over 11 amino acids. For the CDR3, the DNA is TGTGCCACCGAAACAGGGGGCGAGCAGTACTTC. Translating gives CATETGGEQYF.

The chain couples TRBV29-1 to TRBJ2-7; the D is unclear. V was pared by 5 bases and J by 4 bases, with 9 bases between. Germline CDR1 and CDR2: SQVTM and ANQGSEA. This CDR3 is built from 11 residues. CDR3 protein: CSVIRRYEQYF. Here the CDR3 DNA reads TGCAGCGTTATACGGCGGTACGAGCAGTACTTC.

This clonotype was seen a few times. V is TRBV25-1 and J is TRBJ2-2; TRBD1 agrees at 8 bases. In germline, CDR1 is MGHDK, CDR2 SYGVNS. V shed 8 bases and J 0 bases; nucleotides not matched to a gene: 5. CDR3 length: 15 residues. CDR3 amino acids: CASHRTGSNTGELFF. In nucleotides, the CDR3 is TGTGCCAGCCATAGGACAGGGTCGAACACCGGGGAGCTGTTTTTT. Combining the CDR3 with reference TRBV25-1 and TRBJ2-2 gives the whole variable domain EADIYQTPRYLVIGTGKKITLECSQTMGHDKMYWYQQDPGMELHLIHYSYGVNSTEKGDLSSESTVSRIRTEHFPLTLESARPSHTSQYLCASHRTGSNTGELFFGEGSRLTVL.

The V call is TRBV4-3, the J call TRBJ2-7, with 8 bases that match TRBD1. This CDR3 is 17 amino acids long. Germline CDR1 reads LGHNA; CDR2 reads YSLEER. V lost 0 bases to trimming and J lost 10 bases; unmatched junction nucleotides: 17. As DNA, the CDR3 is TGCGCCAGCAGCCAAGATCCGCCCCCGGGACAGGAGGGCTCCCAGTACTTC. This encodes CASSQDPPPGQEGSQYF.

This clonotype has more than one count but fewer than ten. The chain recombines TRBV27 with TRBJ2-2, with D tentatively TRBD2 (6 bases). This CDR3 spans 16 amino acids. The germline gives CDR1 MNHEY, CDR2 SMNVEV (reference sequence). Trimming left V 1 base short and J 6 bases short, with 15 bases between. The CDR3 DNA reads TGTGCCAGCAGTTTATTCTCCGGGAGAAAGTCCGGGGAGCTGTTTTTT. Protein: CASSLFSGRKSGELFF.

The chain joins TRBV6-6 to TRBJ2-2; D ambiguous. With 0 bases removed from V and 0 bases from J, the gap between germline ends came to 2 bases. Looked up from germline, CDR1 is MNHNY and CDR2 is SVGAGI (reference sequence). The length of the CDR3 is 14 residues. The CDR3 sequence: CASSYSTNTGELFF. In nucleotides, the CDR3 is TGTGCCAGCAGTTACTCGACGAACACCGGGGAGCTGTTTTTT.

The chain carries TRBV19 and TRBJ1-2; 8 nucleotides agree with TRBD1. Losses at the gene ends were 0 bases for V and 5 bases for J; bases not matched to a gene: 11. Germline loops: CDR1 LNHDA, CDR2 SQIVND (reference sequence). The CDR3 runs to 17 residues. The CDR3 loop reads CASSIDYGPGGAYGYTF. The CDR3 nucleotides are TGTGCCAGTAGTATAGATTACGGCCCAGGGGGCGCTTATGGCTACACCTTC.

This clonotype was seen a handful of times. J is TRBJ2-5 and V is TRBV5-1; 7 bases agree with TRBD2. The V gene end was trimmed by 5 bases and the J gene end by 2 bases; junction bases not matched to a gene: 6. In germline, CDR1 is SGHRS, CDR2 YFSETQ. This CDR3 is 14 amino acids long. Here the CDR3 reads CASRGSGYQETQYF. The CDR3 DNA reads as TGCGCCAGCAGAGGTAGCGGGTATCAAGAGACCCAGTACTTC. Based on the CDR3 plus reference TRBV5-1 and TRBJ2-5, the full variable domain is KAGVTQTPRYLIKTRGQQVTLSCSPISGHRSVSWYQQTPGQGLQFLFEYFSETQRNKGNFPGRFSGRQFSNSRSEMNVSTLELGDSALYLCASRGSGYQETQYFGPGTRLLVL.

A few counts support this clonotype. The rearrangement joins TRBV10-3 to TRBJ1-1; D might be TRBD1 (6 bases). CDR1 is ENHRY, CDR2 SYGVKD, per germline. CDR3 length: 13 residues. Trimming pared 6 bases from V and 1 base from J, leaving 9 bases between. This chain's CDR3 is CAIRGQTNTEAFF. The CDR3 bases are TGTGCCATCAGGGGACAAACGAACACTGAAGCTTTCTTT.

The chain couples TRBV27 to TRBJ2-5; 7 nucleotides match TRBD2. CDR3 size: 16 residues. V was clipped by 6 bases and J by 1 base; unmatched bases: 11. CDR1 MNHEY and CDR2 SMNVEV come from the germline V gene (reference sequence). CDR3 loop: CASRVWAGVAQETQYF. The CDR3, as DNA: TGTGCCAGCAGGGTCTGGGCGGGAGTAGCCCAAGAGACCCAGTACTTC.

In this sample, this clonotype turned up a few times. V and J are TRBV15 and TRBJ1-5; D is uncertain. V lost 3 bases, J lost 3 bases, and 12 bases lay in between. The CDR3 consists of 15 residues. Germline V CDR1 and CDR2: LNHNV, YYDKDF (reference sequence). CDR3 nucleotides: TGTGCCACCAGCAGTGGGCGATCGGTCAATCAGCCCCAGCATTTT. Its protein is CATSSGRSVNQPQHF.

This clonotype was counted between two and nine times. This chain connects TRBV28 to TRBJ2-3, with 11 bases identical to TRBD2. This CDR3 spans 16 amino acids. The V segment lost 5 bases and the J segment 5 bases; nucleotides outside the gene matches: 9. CDR1 and CDR2 (germline): MDHEN, SYDVKM. The CDR3 reads CASSPRSGRAGDTQYF. The CDR3 region has the DNA TGTGCCAGCAGTCCACGTAGCGGGAGGGCCGGAGATACGCAGTATTTT.

The rearrangement joins TRBV24-1 to TRBJ2-7, with D possibly TRBD1 on 6 matching bases. This CDR3 contains 13 residues. V dropped 3 bases and J dropped 5 bases, with 10 bases sitting between them. From germline, CDR1 is KGHDR and CDR2 SFDVKD. CDR3 residues: CATSDGGQHEQYF. The CDR3 nucleotides are TGTGCCACCAGTGATGGGGGACAACACGAGCAGTACTTC.

The chain couples TRBV7-6 to TRBJ1-6; 12 nucleotides align to TRBD1. The germline V gene encodes CDR1 SGHVS and CDR2 FNYEAQ. Trimming removed 5 bases from V and 8 bases from J; junction bases left unmatched: 4. The CDR3 contains 15 residues. The CDR3 coding sequence is TGTGCCAGCAGCCTGGGGACAGGGGGCGATTCACCCCTCCACTTT. Translating gives CASSLGTGGDSPLHF.

This clonotype has just a few counts. V and J are TRBV2 and TRBJ2-5; D remains ambiguous. Trimming took off 1 base at V and 2 bases at J, with 11 bases between the two ends. The CDR3 contains 15 residues. Germline V CDR1 and CDR2: SNHLY, FYNNEI. The CDR3: CASSEGQKSQETQYF. CDR3 in DNA: TGTGCCAGCAGTGAAGGACAAAAATCTCAAGAGACCCAGTACTTC.

A few counts support this clonotype. The genes are TRBV7-6 and TRBJ1-1; tentative D call: TRBD1 (5 bases). CDR1 and CDR2 (germline): SGHVS, FNYEAQ. The CDR3 contains 14 residues. Trimming stripped 3 bases from V and 6 bases from J, with 14 bases between. In nucleotides, the CDR3 is TGTGCCAGCAGCTTTGGGCAGGTAGGGGCTGAAGCTTTCTTT. This sequence encodes CASSFGQVGAEAFF.

This rearrangement joins TRBV5-1 to TRBJ2-2, with TRBD2 identical over 10 bases. Germline CDR1 is SGHRS and CDR2 is YFSETQ. V lost 4 bases, J lost 0 bases, and 12 bases stayed unmatched. The CDR3 length is 19 residues. CDR3 sequence reads: CASSASLAGVNANTGELFF. In nucleotides, the CDR3 is TGCGCCAGCAGCGCGTCTCTAGCGGGGGTTAACGCGAACACCGGGGAGCTGTTTTTT.

V is TRBV9 and J is TRBJ2-7; tentative D call: TRBD1 (6 bases). Germline V lookup: CDR1 SGDLS, CDR2 YYNGEE. CDR3 size: 15 residues. V lost 0 bases and J 1 base, leaving 11 bases between the germline ends. Written as DNA, the CDR3 is TGTGCCAGCAGCGTAGACTCCGGACAGTCCTACGAGCAGTACTTC. Its translation: CASSVDSGQSYEQYF.

This clonotype was found a few times. J is TRBJ1-2 and V is TRBV29-1; tentatively, D is TRBD1 (6 bases). The CDR3 length is 13 residues. V was clipped by 5 bases and J by 4 bases, with 14 bases between them. Germline CDR1 SQVTM, CDR2 ANQGSEA. The DNA for the CDR3 is TGCAGCGTTATGGGGGGGGCGTCCTATGGCTACACCTTC. Translated, it gives CSVMGGASYGYTF.

The chain recombines TRBV7-6 with TRBJ2-1; the match to TRBD2 covers 8 bases. There are 17 residues in the CDR3. With V trimmed by 4 bases and J by 4 bases, 12 bases remained unmatched. CDR1 is SGHVS, CDR2 FNYEAQ, per germline. CDR3 coding DNA: TGTGCCAGCAGCTCCACTATTCTGGCGGGGGGTTACAATGAGCAGTTCTTC. Translation: CASSSTILAGGYNEQFF.

The table lists this clonotype with a few counts. This rearrangement joins TRBV20-1 to TRBJ2-7; D is possibly TRBD1 (6 bases). Trimming shortened V by 5 bases and J by 2 bases, and 13 bases separated the two germline ends. This CDR3 region has 13 residues. Per the germline V gene, CDR1 is DFQATT and CDR2 is SNEGSKA (reference sequence). CDR3 residues: CSAEGQGTYEQYF. The CDR3 DNA sequence: TGCAGTGCTGAAGGCCAGGGGACCTACGAGCAGTACTTC.

This chain links TRBV24-1 with TRBJ1-2; D remains ambiguous. The CDR3 has 12 residues. V lost 4 bases and J 10 bases, leaving 12 bases between the germline ends. Germline lookup yields CDR1 KGHDR and CDR2 SFDVKD. The CDR3 DNA sequence: TGTGCCACCAGTGACTCACCGGGCTTCTACACCTTC. This sequence encodes CATSDSPGFYTF.

The chain is built from TRBV12-3 or TRBV12-4 and TRBJ2-3, with TRBD2 matching over 7 bases. With V trimmed by 7 bases and J by 0 bases, 16 bases remained unmatched. The CDR3 contains 18 residues. As DNA, the CDR3 is TGTGCCAGCACCTCCTCCGGCGAGGCTAGCGGAAGCACAGATACGCAGTATTTT. Amino acids: CASTSSGEASGSTDTQYF.

This clonotype was seen more than once but under ten times. This rearrangement joins TRBV2 to TRBJ2-1, with D perhaps matching TRBD1 or TRBD2 (5 bases each). CDR3 length: 14 amino acids. Looked up from germline, CDR1 is SNHLY and CDR2 is FYNNEI. V lost 6 bases, J lost 8 bases, and 17 bases lay in between. The CDR3 DNA reads TGTGCCAGCAGCGGCCTTAGAATGGGGGATGAGCAGTTCTTC. Amino acids: CASSGLRMGDEQFF.

V is TRBV4-3 and J is TRBJ1-6; D gene ambiguous. Trimming removed 0 bases at V and 9 bases at J, with 12 bases between. In germline, CDR1 is LGHNA, CDR2 YSLEER. This CDR3 spans 15 amino acids. The chain's CDR3 is CASSQEYNGRSPLHF. As DNA, the CDR3 is TGCGCCAGCAGCCAAGAGTACAACGGCCGTTCACCCCTCCACTTT.

The chain joins TRBV7-3 to TRBJ1-1, with 10 bases identical to TRBD1. Germline CDR1 is SGHTA and CDR2 is FQGTGA. V lost 5 bases and J lost 6; bases outside the gene matches: 12. The CDR3 is made up of 16 amino acids. CDR3 loop: CASSRRDRGPGPEAFF. As DNA, the CDR3 is TGTGCCAGCAGCCGTCGGGACAGGGGACCGGGGCCTGAAGCTTTCTTT.

The gene calls are TRBV6-5 and TRBJ1-4; TRBD1 aligns across 7 bases. The CDR3 is made up of 14 amino acids. With V trimmed by 2 bases and J by 6 bases, 3 bases remained unmatched. Germline loops: CDR1 MNHEY, CDR2 SVGAGI. This CDR3 is CASSYGTDYEKLFF. CDR3 sequence (DNA): TGTGCCAGCAGTTACGGGACAGATTATGAAAAACTGTTTTTT.

This clonotype has just a few counts. The chain employs TRBV12-5 and TRBJ1-1; no reliable D call. The CDR3 contains 13 residues. Germline V gives CDR1 LGHNT, CDR2 FRNRAP. Between the trimmed V and J ends, which lost 6 bases and 7 bases, there was a span of 15 bases. The CDR3 sequence is CASGSIVRGEAFF. The CDR3 DNA is TGTGCTAGTGGCTCGATCGTACGGGGTGAAGCTTTCTTT.